A single sample is the source of the 8 T cell receptor beta chains below, sequenced in a study of T cell changes during pregnancy in multiple sclerosis. Assay: immunoSEQ multiplex PCR; the TCRdb copy retains only in-frame clones and omits some. The sample yields about 50,000 clones, around 93% seen once. This specimen consisted of CD4+ T cells from peripheral blood mononuclear cells, obtained after pregnancy. These receptor sequences come from a female donor with multiple sclerosis, enrolled in a pregnancy study.

A word on this clone: The identical CDR3 is also encoded by other nucleotide sequences in the sample. The chain recombines TRBV4-3 with TRBJ2-3, with D tentatively TRBD2 (6 bases). The V end lost 3 bases, the J end lost 0 bases, and 10 bases lay between the germline ends. Germline loops: CDR1 LGHNA, CDR2 YSLEER. The CDR3 spans 15 residues. The CDR3 sequence is CASSQGLLSTDTQYF. DNA of the CDR3: TGCGCCAGCAGCCAGGGACTCCTTAGCACAGATACGCAGTATTTT.

The chain carries TRBV6-5 and TRBJ2-5; 9 bases line up with TRBD1. With 6 bases clipped from V and 5 bases from J, the junction kept 4 bases outside the gene matches. This CDR3 region has 13 residues. CDR1 is MNHEY and CDR2 is SVGAGI in the germline V gene. CDR3 amino acids: CASSWTGAETQYF. The CDR3 DNA follows: TGTGCCAGCAGCTGGACAGGGGCGGAGACCCAGTACTTC.

The chain combines TRBV11-3 with TRBJ2-1; tentatively, D is TRBD1 (6 bases). Germline CDR1 and CDR2: SGHNT and YENEEA. This CDR3 spans 13 amino acids. Between the trimmed V and J ends, which lost 4 bases and 8 bases, there was a span of 12 bases. The CDR3 nucleotides are TGTGCCAGCAGCTGGACAGCCAGCGATGAGCAGTTCTTC. Its translation is CASSWTASDEQFF.

The genes are TRBV7-2 and TRBJ2-5, with 9 bases lining up with TRBD2. With V trimmed by 5 bases and J by 4 bases, 11 bases remained unmatched. The V gene's germline CDR1 is SGHTA and CDR2 FQGNSA. This CDR3 has 16 amino acids. The CDR3 reads CASSLRAGGLTETQYF. CDR3 sequence (DNA): TGTGCCAGCAGCCTCAGGGCGGGAGGGCTCACAGAGACCCAGTACTTC.

J is TRBJ2-7 and V is TRBV7-2; no reliable D call. In germline, CDR1 is SGHTA, CDR2 FQGNSA. There are 11 residues in the CDR3. Deletions cut 5 bases from V and 4 bases from J, with 6 bases between. CDR3 bases: TGTGCCAGCAGCGCGAGATACGAGCAGTACTTC. Amino acids: CASSARYEQYF.

This rearrangement joins TRBV9 to TRBJ2-3; 7 bases align to TRBD2. J lost 0 bases, V lost 0 bases, and 1 base had no gene match. This CDR3 is 15 amino acids long. Per germline, CDR1 SGDLS and CDR2 YYNGEE. The CDR3 loop is CASSVGGGSTDTQYF. DNA of the CDR3: TGTGCCAGCAGCGTAGGGGGGGGAAGCACAGATACGCAGTATTTT.

The V and J genes are TRBV19 and TRBJ2-7; possibly TRBD1 for D (5 bases). Germline V gives CDR1 LNHDA, CDR2 SQIVND (reference sequence). The CDR3 spans 15 residues. Deletions cut 5 bases from V and 4 bases from J, with 18 bases between. This CDR3 is CASSARGSASYEQYF. DNA for the CDR3: TGTGCCAGTAGTGCAAGGGGCTCGGCAAGTTACGAGCAGTACTTC.

The chain has TRBV28 and TRBJ1-2; TRBD1 might be the D (6 bases). Germline V gene lookup returns CDR1 MDHEN and CDR2 SYDVKM. The CDR3 runs 13 residues. Trimming took off 5 bases at V and 6 bases at J, with 13 bases between the two ends. CDR3 residues: CASSPTTGNGYTF. Here the CDR3 DNA reads TGTGCCAGCAGTCCAACGACAGGCAATGGCTACACCTTC.